This TCR beta chain was identified in a study of blood T cell repertoires in COVID-19. Across the study: Italy, Spain and the United States were the sources of the convalescent and acute COVID-19 samples. Sample material is recorded as cDNA or gDNA derived from T cells, B-cell-depleted T cells, or PBMCs.

V lost 4 bases to trimming and J lost 4 bases, with 14 bases between them. The length of the CDR3 is 13 residues. The germline V gene encodes CDR1 SQVTM and CDR2 ANQGSEA. Under the authors' procedure: Quantification of nucleated cells was approximated via reference gene primer amplification. Profiled with immunoSEQ multiplex PCR; TCRdb holds only in-frame clones, not every one. The D gene and trimming were derived from the DNA, and the V and J assignments and clone size from that table. The profile shows 120,000 to 150,000 clones, around four fifths of them singletons. This chain links TRBV29-1 with TRBJ2-7, with D possibly matching TRBD1 (6 bases). Sequencing input: peripheral blood. The receptor was isolated from a human donor in a cohort sampled during active COVID-19. CDR3 bases: TGCAGCGTTGTGTGGGGGCCCGGGTACGAGCAGTACTTC. The encoded protein is CSVVWGPGYEQYF.